The 14 T cell receptor beta chains given below trace back to one sample, sequenced in a study of a mutant IDH1 vaccine in newly diagnosed glioma. Noted time point: week 23, last vaccination. The vaccine gave 300 ug of a 20-mer mutant IDH1 peptide subcutaneously per dose. Measured with immunoSEQ multiplex PCR; TCRdb has only the in-frame clones, and not every one. The sample yields 40,000 or so clones, roughly 80% seen once. These receptors have no identified antigens. The specimen comprised PBMCs, sampled from a glioma patient whose treatment included an IDH1 peptide vaccine. The source is a man aged 45 to 65 with glioma.

The V gene is TRBV15, the J gene TRBJ2-6; a weak D match, TRBD1 (5 bases). Germline V gene sequence: CDR1 LNHNV, CDR2 YYDKDF (reference sequence). The CDR3 is 19 amino acids. V was cut by 0 bases and J by 0 bases, with 15 bases left in between. The CDR3: CATSREGARPSSGANVLTF. CDR3 nucleotide sequence: TGTGCCACCAGCAGAGAAGGGGCCAGGCCAAGCTCTGGGGCCAACGTCCTGACTTTC.

CDR3 in DNA: TGCGCCAGCAGCTGGCTAGGAGGCGGGGTAAAAGAGACCCAGTACTTC. Translating it yields CASSWLGGGVKETQYF. This chain links TRBV5-1 with TRBJ2-5; the D gene is possibly TRBD2 (6 bases). The V end lost 3 bases, the J end lost 3 bases, and 18 bases lay between the germline ends. This CDR3 is built from 16 residues. The germline CDR1 and CDR2 sequences are SGHRS and YFSETQ.

The rearrangement uses TRBV5-1 and TRBJ2-5, with a weak D call TRBD2 (5 bases). Trimming stripped 6 bases from V and 1 base from J, with 16 bases between. Germline lookup yields CDR1 SGHRS and CDR2 YFSETQ. There are 15 residues in the CDR3. The CDR3 loop is CASNSAPSGQETQYF. The CDR3, as DNA: TGCGCCAGCAACTCCGCCCCCAGCGGCCAAGAGACCCAGTACTTC.

This clone was seen a handful of times. The chain employs TRBV5-1 and TRBJ1-3; D possibly corresponds to TRBD1 (6 bases). The germline CDR1 and CDR2 sequences are SGHRS and YFSETQ. With 4 bases removed from V and 5 bases from J, the gap between germline ends came to 13 bases. The CDR3 is 14 residues long. CDR3 residues: CASSDMTGRNTIYF. CDR3 nucleotide sequence: TGCGCCAGCAGCGATATGACAGGACGAAACACCATATATTTT.

This chain connects TRBV19 to TRBJ1-5; D is possibly TRBD1 (5 bases). The V gene's germline CDR1 is LNHDA and CDR2 SQIVND (reference sequence). There are 18 residues in the CDR3. Trimming left V 3 bases short and J 1 base short, with 19 bases between. CDR3 sequence reads: CASSMGPGKSPSNQPQHF. CDR3 DNA sequence: TGTGCCAGTAGTATGGGTCCAGGGAAGAGTCCAAGCAATCAGCCCCAGCATTTT. Together with reference TRBV19 and TRBJ1-5, the CDR3 gives the full variable domain: DGGITQSPKYLFRKEGQNVTLSCEQNLNHDAMYWYRQDPGQGLRLIYYSQIVNDFQKGDIAEGYSVSREKKESFPLTVTSAQKNPTAFYLCASSMGPGKSPSNQPQHFGDGTRLSIL.

By its share, this clone is medium-sized (0.01 to 0.1%). The chain uses TRBV7-6 and TRBJ2-1; the match to TRBD1 covers 11 bases. Per germline, CDR1 SGHVS and CDR2 FNYEAQ. The CDR3 is 15 residues long. The ends lost 5 bases at V and 7 bases at J; junction bases unmatched: 7. The CDR3 DNA follows: TGTGCCAGCAGCCAGGACAGGGGGCCTCGGAATGAGCAGTTCTTC. It is translated as CASSQDRGPRNEQFF.

This chain connects TRBV5-5 to TRBJ1-5, with D tentatively TRBD1 (5 bases). The germline V and J ends were trimmed by 0 bases and 4 bases, with 11 bases remaining between them. This CDR3 is 15 amino acids long. Germline-derived CDR1 and CDR2 are SGHKS and YYEKEE (reference sequence). CDR3 amino acids: CASSLVQGPNQPQHF. CDR3 in DNA: TGTGCCAGCAGCTTGGTTCAGGGTCCTAATCAGCCCCAGCATTTT.

The V and J genes are TRBV9 and TRBJ1-1; D possibly corresponds to TRBD1 (6 bases). The V end lost 0 bases, the J end lost 4 bases, and 10 bases lay between the germline ends. Germline assignment: CDR1 SGDLS and CDR2 YYNGEE. This CDR3 is 14 amino acids long. CDR3 region: CASSVEEGVTEAFF. In nucleotides, the CDR3 is TGTGCCAGCAGCGTAGAGGAGGGGGTCACTGAAGCTTTCTTT.

The chain combines TRBV2 with TRBJ1-1; tentative D call: TRBD1 (5 bases). Germline V CDR1 and CDR2: SNHLY, FYNNEI. V was cut by 1 base and J by 0 bases, with 9 bases left in between. This CDR3 comprises 15 residues. In DNA, the CDR3 is TGTGCCAGCAGTGAAGGGACACGGTTGAACACTGAAGCTTTCTTT. This codes for CASSEGTRLNTEAFF. Full variable domain (outside the CDR3, taken from reference TRBV2 and TRBJ1-1): EPEVTQTPSHQVTQMGQEVILRCVPISNHLYFYWYRQILGQKVEFLVSFYNNEISEKSEIFDDQFSVERPDGSNFTLKIRSTKLEDSAMYFCASSEGTRLNTEAFFGQGTRLTVV.

The chain employs TRBV5-6 and TRBJ2-1; D ambiguous. The CDR3 spans 13 residues. Germline loops: CDR1 SGHDT, CDR2 YYEEEE. Trimming removed 4 bases from V and 4 bases from J, with 9 bases in between. CDR3 DNA: TGTGCCAGCAGCCCCCTTGGATACAATGAGCAGTTCTTC. Encoded protein: CASSPLGYNEQFF.

This chain links TRBV4-2 with TRBJ2-6; D is undetermined. V shed 4 bases and J shed 0 bases, with 10 bases lying between them. The germline gives CDR1 LGHNA, CDR2 YNFKEQ. This CDR3 has 16 residues. The chain's CDR3 is CASSPKVNSGANVLTF. Written as DNA, the CDR3 is TGTGCCAGCAGCCCCAAAGTCAACTCTGGGGCCAACGTCCTGACTTTC.

This clone turned up a few times. The rearrangement joins TRBV4-3 to TRBJ1-1; D possibly corresponds to TRBD1 (5 bases). The V and J ends lost 1 base and 4 bases respectively, with 13 bases between them. The CDR3 runs 15 residues. Germline V gene data show CDR1 as LGHNA and CDR2 as YSLEER. In DNA form, the CDR3 reads TGCGCCAGCAGCCAAGTCGGGGGTTTGAGCACTGAAGCTTTCTTT. Translating gives CASSQVGGLSTEAFF.

This sequence joins TRBV5-6 and TRBJ1-5; D ambiguous. V was cut by 1 base and J by 5 bases, with 22 bases left in between. Per germline, CDR1 SGHDT and CDR2 YYEEEE. The CDR3 extends over 18 amino acids. In nucleotides, the CDR3 is TGTGCCAGCAGCTTGAAACAGATCGGACGGGGAGGTTATCAGCCCCAGCATTTT. Its translation: CASSLKQIGRGGYQPQHF.

The chain has TRBV9 and TRBJ2-7; a weak D match, TRBD1 (6 bases). V dropped 0 bases and J dropped 3 bases, with 13 bases sitting between them. CDR1 and CDR2 from the germline V gene are SGDLS and YYNGEE. The CDR3 has 15 amino acids. The DNA of the CDR3 is TGTGCCAGCAGCGTAGACAGGGTTTCAGGCTACGAGCAGTACTTC. Amino acid sequence: CASSVDRVSGYEQYF.